This is a list of T cell receptor beta chains from one sample in a study of response to subunit inactivated influenza vaccine. TCRdb passed the RT-PCR reads through MiXCR, listing each CDR3 protein once. The sample has hundreds of thousands of distinct CDR3 sequences, about 8% seen once. Sequenced material: PBMCs from blood, taken roughly 24 months after vaccination. The receptors derive from a man between 50 and 75 years old who received an inactivated influenza vaccine. Both conserved end residues are part of each CDR3. D genes are given only for firm matches. Only part of the rows carry a size: once, few, many, or a class if the clone is expanded.

>many|TRBD1|TRBV12-3/TRBV12-4|TRBJ2-7
TGTGCCAGCAGTGCCGACAGGGGTTACGAGCAGTACTTC
CASSADRGYEQYF
>many|.|TRBV20-1|TRBJ2-7
TGCAGTGCTCCGGACACCTCCTACGAGCAGTACTTC
CSAPDTSYEQYF
>few|TRBD2|TRBV4-3|TRBJ2-1
TGCGCCAGCAGCCATTCACCGGGACTAGCGGGAGGGAAAAATGAGCAGTTCTTC
CASSHSPGLAGGKNEQFF
>many|TRBD2|TRBV30|TRBJ2-7
TGTGCCTGGGCCGGGACTATTTTCGGCGAGCAGTACTTC
CAWAGTIFGEQYF
>many|TRBD2|TRBV4-3|TRBJ2-3
TGCGCCAGCAGCCAAGATCATGCGGGAGTGGAGTCAGATACGCAGTATTTT
CASSQDHAGVESDTQYF
>few|.|TRBV20-1|TRBJ2-1
TGCAGTGTCATAGGCCCTGACAATGAGCAGTTCTTC
CSVIGPDNEQFF
>many|.|TRBV14|TRBJ2-2
TGTGCCAGCAGCCCTAAGACAGGATACTTCACCGGGGAGCTGTTTTTT
CASSPKTGYFTGELFF
>few|TRBD2|TRBV12-3/TRBV12-4|TRBJ2-5
TGTGCCAGCAGTTTAGAACTAGCGGGGCGTCAAGAGACCCAGTACTTC
CASSLELAGRQETQYF
>many|TRBD1|TRBV11-2|TRBJ2-7
TGTGCCAGCAGCTTAGCGACAGGGTATTACGAGCAGTACTTC
CASSLATGYYEQYF
>many|.|TRBV20-1|TRBJ1-5
TGCAGTGCTAGAGATGACCAAACAGGACTGAGGGGCAATCAGCCCCAGCATTTT
CSARDDQTGLRGNQPQHF
>many|TRBD2|TRBV4-2|TRBJ2-1
TGTGCCAGCAGCCAAGATCTGACTAGCGGGAGGTACAATGAGCAGTTCTTC
CASSQDLTSGRYNEQFF
>.|.|TRBV4-3|TRBJ1-2
TGCGCCAGCAGCCCCCAAGGGTACAGCGTATCTTATGGCTACACCTTC
CASSPQGYSVSYGYTF
>.|.|TRBV3-1|TRBJ1-5
TGTGCCAGCAGCCAAGGGTGGAACCAGCCCCAGCATTTT
CASSQGWNQPQHF
>.|.|TRBV4-3|TRBJ1-6
TGCGCCAGCAGCCCCGAGATGAGCTCCTATAATTCACCCCTCCACTTT
CASSPEMSSYNSPLHF
>few|TRBD2|TRBV20-1|TRBJ2-3
TGCAGTGCTTCGGGACTAAGCACAGATACGCAGTATTTT
CSASGLSTDTQYF
>.|.|TRBV5-6|TRBJ1-2
TGTGCCAGCAGCCCCGGGGATTGGGGCTATGGCTACACCTTC
CASSPGDWGYGYTF
>few|.|TRBV30|TRBJ2-1
TGTGCCTGGAGTGAAACGGTGGGAAATTACAATGAGCAGTTCTTC
CAWSETVGNYNEQFF
>.|.|TRBV20-1|TRBJ2-7
TGCAGTGCTAGATACCCAGTCGAGCAGTACTTC
CSARYPVEQYF
>many|TRBD2|TRBV29-1|TRBJ2-7
TGCAGCGTTGAAGGTACTAGCGGGAGAAGCGAGCAGTACTTC
CSVEGTSGRSEQYF
>many|.|TRBV20-1|TRBJ2-7
TGCAGTGCTAGAGAAATCTCAAGGAGGGGCCACAACGAGCAGTACTTC
CSAREISRRGHNEQYF
>.|.|TRBV20-1|TRBJ2-2
TGCAGTGCTAGCAGGGCCGCTGCCGGGGAGCTGTTTTTT
CSASRAAAGELFF
>.|.|TRBV5-5|TRBJ1-4
TGTGCCAGCAGCGCCCATAGGAGTGGGGATGAAAAACTGTTTTTT
CASSAHRSGDEKLFF